This T cell receptor (beta chain) was retrieved from a study of a mutant IDH1 vaccine in newly diagnosed glioma (dated by TCRdb to the early 2020s). For the study in its entirety: The 32 treated patients were around 60% male and roughly 40% female, with a mean age of roughly 40 years. Peripheral blood was drawn at six visits: V03 (baseline), V05, V07, V10, V12 and V13. For exploratory analyses, fewer than 30 treated patients had longitudinal TCRB deep sequencing done wherever samples were available. Prior to enrollment, standard therapy consisting of radiotherapy alone, temozolomide alone, or radiochemotherapy with temozolomide had been administered to patients, with the combination being received by most patients.

What the authors observed across the whole study: The authors stated that sample limitations prevented analyses of patient blood samples from being reproduced. No apparent relationship was observed between pseudoprogression and alterations in the top peripheral T cell clonotypes detected by TCRB sequencing. Vaccine-induced immune responses across multiple MHC alleles were detected in 93.3% of patients. Selection of PBMC samples for TCRB deep sequencing was based on availability.

Library prep was done by the immunoSEQ multiplex PCR assay. The hsTCRB Kit was used according to the manufacturer's protocol to amplify rearranged TCR beta chain sequences. TCRB libraries were sequenced on an Illumina MiSeq. On the study's bioinformatics: The proprietary platform of the kit vendor was used for demultiplexing, trimming and gene mapping. Here the immuneACCESS table is served through TCRdb, limited to in-frame sequences with V and J called. Missing clones are a known gap in these copies; in checked studies unresolved V genes cover under half, and the rest lacks a known reason. V and J calls plus clone size are reproduced from that table; the DNA served to infer D and trimming. The sample yields 45,000 to 60,000 clones; roughly 80% were counted once. Over 1.5% of the sample lies in the top ten. Per the germline V gene, SGHRS is the CDR1 and YFSETQ is the CDR2. The germline ends are 16 bases apart after V is trimmed by 4 bases and J by 6 bases. From the cysteine up to the phenylalanine, the CDR3 has a length of 15 residues. The kept DNA is CDR3 alone, 45 bases in frame from the first base.

Notes on this clone: Its antigen remains undetermined. No base quality information exists; no much larger clone differs at one position.

Explained via the paper, the time point label denotes: baseline, week 1 (first vaccination visit). The sample's treatment or condition label, in plain terms: pre-vaccination baseline after standard-of-care therapy. All donors had newly diagnosed IDH1-mutant astrocytomas of WHO grade 3 or 4 that showed loss of nuclear ATRX. The samples were drawn from NOA16, a multicentre, single-arm, open-label phase I trial in Germany that tested a mutant IDH1 peptide vaccine in humans for the first time. Visit V03 blood draws served as the baseline sample for immunogenicity testing. The DNeasy Blood and Tissue Kit was used to extract genomic DNA from EDTA blood for TCRB sequencing.

The chain employs TRBV5-1 and TRBJ2-2, with no confidently assigned D gene. This sequence was found in a middle-aged woman with glioma. The sequencing here drew on PBMCs, taken from a glioma patient treated with radiotherapy, temozolomide or both. CDR3 sequence: CASSLWALSSGELFF. The nucleotides read TGCGCCAGCAGCCTCTGGGCTCTCAGTTCCGGGGAGCTGTTTTTT.